This note documents a single TCR beta chain sequence. No antigen is known for it. Isolation of PBMCs gave at least 7 million cells per sample. CDR3 length: 18 amino acids. The germline gives CDR1 SGHVS, CDR2 FNYEAQ. With 1 base clipped from V and 4 bases from J, the junction kept 11 bases outside the gene matches. The sample is drawn from a study of blood T cells in healthy people across ages. Regarding the study as a whole: The authors considered diversity estimates from one million T cells to be underestimates.

The authors ran a second PCR of roughly 6 to 11 cycles using a sample-barcoded 5' primer and a J-beta primer mix. From each sample, at least 2.5 million paired-end reads containing CDR3 were obtained. TCRdb used MiXCR to reprocess the 5' RACE reads, holding one entry per CDR3 protein. The sample has fewer than 2,000,000 distinct CDR3 sequences, approximately 39% seen once. Material for sequencing was blood. The source is a human donor in good health. The chain carries TRBV7-6 and TRBJ2-1, with 9 nucleotides matching TRBD1. The CDR3 DNA follows: TGTGCCAGCAGCTTAGGACCGTTGGGACAGGGTTCTTACAATGAGCAGTTCTTC. Translation: CASSLGPLGQGSYNEQFF.